Listed here are 19 T cell receptor beta chains from one sample, sequenced in a study of blood T cell repertoires in COVID-19. Assay used: immunoSEQ multiplex PCR; TCRdb lists only in-frame clones, some missing. Among about 230,000 clones listed, roughly 80% were seen once. Sequenced: peripheral blood. These receptors all stem from a woman between 50 and 59 years old with acute or convalescent COVID-19.

The J gene is TRBJ1-1, the V gene TRBV7-2, with TRBD1 matching 7 bases. V was pared by 3 bases and J by 1 base, with 5 bases of the junction left unmatched. The CDR3 length is 15 residues. Germline assignment: CDR1 SGHTA and CDR2 FQGNSA. The CDR3 bases are TGTGCCAGCAGCTTTGCGCAGGGGGGGAACACTGAAGCTTTCTTT. Its protein product is CASSFAQGGNTEAFF.

CDR3 amino acids: CASSLRWDRTLSYNSPLHF. CDR3 coding DNA: TGTGCCAGCAGTCTCCGATGGGACAGGACCCTCTCCTATAATTCACCCCTCCACTTT. This chain joins TRBV28 and TRBJ1-6; 8 nucleotides agree with TRBD1. The CDR3 is made up of 19 amino acids. V lost 5 bases and J lost 0; bases outside the gene matches: 12. From germline, CDR1 is MDHEN and CDR2 SYDVKM.

The rearrangement uses TRBV5-4 and TRBJ2-1; 9 bases align to TRBD1. Per the germline V gene, CDR1 is SGHNT and CDR2 is YYREEE (reference sequence). The J segment lost 6 bases and the V segment lost 1 base, leaving 5 bases of the junction unmatched. The CDR3 has 15 amino acids. CDR3 in amino acids: CASSLFYRGLNEQFF. DNA for the CDR3: TGTGCCAGCAGCTTGTTTTACAGGGGGCTCAATGAGCAGTTCTTC.

The chain recombines TRBV19 with TRBJ2-3, with 8 positions matching TRBD2. The germline CDR1 and CDR2 sequences are LNHDA and SQIVND (reference sequence). The V and J ends lost 6 bases and 3 bases, in that order; junction bases with no gene match: 5. This CDR3 has 14 amino acids. The CDR3 protein is CASRPGLETDTQYF. The CDR3 DNA reads TGTGCCAGTAGACCGGGACTAGAAACAGATACGCAGTATTTT.

The CDR3 sequence is CASSWTSVSQETQYF. CDR3 nucleotide sequence: TGTGCCAGCAGCTGGACTAGCGTCTCCCAAGAGACCCAGTACTTC. The chain is built from TRBV7-2 and TRBJ2-5; TRBD2 matches 9 bases. The J segment lost 1 base and the V segment lost 4 bases, leaving 4 bases of the junction unmatched. The CDR3 totals 15 residues. Germline-derived CDR1 and CDR2 are SGHTA and FQGNSA.

About this clone: This sample includes further DNA sequences coding for the same CDR3. The V gene is TRBV28, the J gene TRBJ1-4, with 9 bases identical to TRBD1. Germline CDR1 is MDHEN and CDR2 is SYDVKM. CDR3 length: 14 amino acids. The junction had 4 bases not matched to a gene; V was cut back by 4 bases and J by 7 bases. The CDR3 DNA is TGTGCCAGCAGTTCGGGACAGGGTCGTGAAAAACTGTTTTTT. Residues: CASSSGQGREKLFF.

The chain recombines TRBV19 with TRBJ2-2; TRBD1 aligns across 11 bases. Germline CDR1 and CDR2: LNHDA and SQIVND (reference sequence). Trimming cost V 8 bases and J 4 bases; bases outside gene matches: 6. The CDR3 length is 15 residues. The CDR3 DNA is TGTGCCAGTGGAAAGGGACAGGGGGGCACCGGGGAGCTGTTTTTT. Translating it yields CASGKGQGGTGELFF.

This clone was detected only a few times. The chain links TRBV9 to TRBJ1-4, with TRBD1 as a possible D gene (5 bases). The V end lost 0 bases, the J end lost 5 bases, and 11 bases lay between the germline ends. Germline V gene data show CDR1 as SGDLS and CDR2 as YYNGEE. CDR3 size: 15 residues. The CDR3 is CASSVEGAGNEKLFF. The CDR3 bases are TGTGCCAGCAGCGTAGAAGGGGCCGGGAATGAAAAACTGTTTTTT.

The sample holds one count of this clone. The chain couples TRBV6-1 to TRBJ1-6; unclear D gene. Trimming pared 1 base from V and 10 bases from J, leaving 14 bases between. CDR1 and CDR2 from the germline V gene are MNHNS and SASEGT. There are 15 residues in the CDR3. This chain's CDR3 is CASSEVVDERSPLHF. Here the CDR3 DNA reads TGTGCCAGCAGTGAAGTAGTTGATGAACGGTCACCCCTCCACTTT.

In nucleotides, the CDR3 is TGTGCCTGGACATCCACACCTAGCGGTACCACCGGGGAGCTGTTTTTT. Its translation is CAWTSTPSGTTGELFF. The rearrangement links TRBV30 to TRBJ2-2, with TRBD2 identical over 7 bases. This CDR3 spans 16 amino acids. J lost 4 bases, V lost 4 bases, and 12 bases had no gene match. The germline V gene has CDR1 GTSNPN and CDR2 SVGIG (reference sequence).

The chain couples TRBV19 to TRBJ1-1; the match to TRBD1 covers 12 bases. The CDR3 consists of 16 residues. Per germline, CDR1 LNHDA and CDR2 SQIVND (reference sequence). The J segment lost 4 bases and the V segment lost 5 bases, leaving 8 bases of the junction unmatched. The CDR3 nucleotides are TGTGCCAGTAGTGGGACAGGGGGCATCCGGACCACTGAAGCTTTCTTT. It specifies CASSGTGGIRTTEAFF.

The chain is built from TRBV12-3 or TRBV12-4 and TRBJ2-1; 13 bases align to TRBD2. Trimming removed 8 bases from V and 9 bases from J; junction bases left unmatched: 4. The CDR3 sequence is 13 residues long. The CDR3 here is CASRTSGSTEQFF. The CDR3 DNA sequence: TGTGCCAGCCGGACTAGCGGGAGCACTGAGCAGTTCTTC.

The V call is TRBV5-1, the J call TRBJ2-1, with 10 bases fitting TRBD2. This CDR3 comprises 17 residues. The J segment lost 10 bases and the V segment lost 4 bases, leaving 17 bases of the junction unmatched. The germline CDR1 and CDR2 sequences are SGHRS and YFSETQ. The CDR3 DNA reads as TGCGCCAGCAGCGGGTCGTCTAGCGGGAGTTTCGCCAGGGAGCAGTTCTTC. This encodes CASSGSSSGSFAREQFF.

The rearrangement links TRBV27 to TRBJ2-7; 7 bases agree with TRBD2. This CDR3 has 15 amino acids. The V and J ends lost 0 bases and 2 bases, in that order; junction bases with no gene match: 4. Germline CDR1 MNHEY, CDR2 SMNVEV (reference sequence). CDR3 residues: CASSLSGRGTYEQYF. Here the CDR3 DNA reads TGTGCCAGCAGTTTATCTGGGAGGGGTACCTACGAGCAGTACTTC.

This rearrangement joins TRBV5-6 to TRBJ1-4, with D unresolved. Deletions cut 3 bases from V and 6 bases from J, with 15 bases between. The CDR3 sequence is 15 residues long. Germline V gives CDR1 SGHDT, CDR2 YYEEEE. The CDR3 coding sequence is TGTGCCAGCAGCTATCACAGCCAATATTATGAAAAACTGTTTTTT. Protein sequence: CASSYHSQYYEKLFF.

The CDR3 region has the DNA TGTGCCAGCAGCCAAGACGTAGCCCTAACAGATACGCAGTATTTT. Protein product: CASSQDVALTDTQYF. The V call is TRBV3-1 (or the pseudogene TRBV3-2), the J call TRBJ2-3, with D unclear. CDR1 and CDR2 (germline): LGHDT, YNNKEL (reference sequence). The CDR3 spans 15 residues. V lost 0 bases and J 3 bases, leaving 10 bases between the germline ends.

The chain couples TRBV28 to TRBJ1-1, with 7 bases matching TRBD1. The length of the CDR3 is 15 residues. Germline CDR1 and CDR2: MDHEN and SYDVKM. V lost 1 base and J lost 7; bases outside the gene matches: 9. The CDR3 loop is CASSLLDRAGGEAFF. The CDR3 DNA reads as TGTGCCAGCAGTTTATTAGACAGGGCAGGCGGTGAAGCTTTCTTT.

The rearrangement links TRBV19 to TRBJ2-4; D perhaps matches TRBD1 (6 bases). Per the germline V gene, CDR1 is LNHDA and CDR2 is SQIVND (reference sequence). V was shortened by 3 bases and J by 7 bases, with 13 bases between the two germline ends. The CDR3 extends over 14 amino acids. The CDR3 region is CASSMLQGSNIQYF. In nucleotides, the CDR3 is TGTGCCAGTAGTATGTTACAGGGAAGCAACATTCAGTACTTC.

This clone has just a few counts. The rearrangement joins TRBV27 to TRBJ2-2; no reliable D call. The V end was cut by 7 bases, the J end by 1 base, with 13 bases between. CDR1 is MNHEY and CDR2 is SMNVEV in the germline V gene (reference sequence). The CDR3 loop spans 15 amino acids. Here the CDR3 DNA reads TGTGCCAGCACTCATCGACTCCAGAACACCGGGGAGCTGTTTTTT. It is translated as CASTHRLQNTGELFF.